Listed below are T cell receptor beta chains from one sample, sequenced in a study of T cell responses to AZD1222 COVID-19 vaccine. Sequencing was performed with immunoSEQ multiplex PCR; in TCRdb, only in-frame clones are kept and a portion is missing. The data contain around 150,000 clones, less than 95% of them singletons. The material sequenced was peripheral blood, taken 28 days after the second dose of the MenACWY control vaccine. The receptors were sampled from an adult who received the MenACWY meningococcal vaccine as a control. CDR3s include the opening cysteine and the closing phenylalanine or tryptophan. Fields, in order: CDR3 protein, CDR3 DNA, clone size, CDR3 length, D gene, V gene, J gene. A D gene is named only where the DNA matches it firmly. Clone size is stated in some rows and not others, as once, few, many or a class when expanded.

CSVGGLAGETQYF	TGCAGCGTTGGAGGACTAGCTGGAGAGACCCAGTACTTC	.	13	TRBD2	TRBV29-1	TRBJ2-5
CASSPTTTNYGYTF	TGCGCCAGCAGCCCTACAACAACTAACTATGGCTACACCTTC	.	14	.	TRBV4-3	TRBJ1-2
CASSILTGVTGELFF	TGTGCCAGTAGTATTTTAACAGGGGTTACCGGGGAGCTGTTTTTT	.	15	TRBD1	TRBV19	TRBJ2-2
CASSLTDRGYEQYF	TGTGCCAGCAGTTTAACGGACAGGGGCTACGAGCAGTACTTC	.	14	TRBD1	TRBV27	TRBJ2-7
CASSKDLRDEQYF	TGTGCCAGCAGCAAAGACCTGCGGGACGAGCAGTACTTC	.	13	.	TRBV12-3/TRBV12-4	TRBJ2-7
CASSLVASGSLETQYF	TGTGCCAGCAGCTTAGTGGCTAGCGGGAGCCTGGAGACCCAGTACTTC	.	16	TRBD2	TRBV11-2	TRBJ2-5
CASSNSGGHNEQFF	TGTGCCAGTAGTAATAGCGGGGGACACAATGAGCAGTTCTTC	.	14	TRBD2	TRBV19	TRBJ2-1
CATSRGQAGGELFF	TGTGCCACCAGCCGGGGACAGGCAGGCGGGGAGCTGTTTTTT	.	14	TRBD1	TRBV24-1	TRBJ2-2
CASSFGKKAGVWAEAFF	TGTGCCAGCAGTTTTGGAAAGAAGGCAGGGGTGTGGGCTGAAGCTTTCTTT	.	17	.	TRBV28	TRBJ1-1
CASSGAGGLDIQYF	TGTGCCAGCAGTGGAGCGGGAGGGTTGGACATTCAGTACTTC	.	14	TRBD2	TRBV25-1	TRBJ2-4
CAIRHTGGEQYF	TGTGCCATCAGACATACAGGGGGCGAGCAGTACTTC	.	12	TRBD1	TRBV10-3	TRBJ2-7
CASSLSRQRGQETQYF	TGTGCCAGCAGCTTAAGCAGGCAACGGGGCCAAGAGACCCAGTACTTC	.	16	.	TRBV7-2	TRBJ2-5
CASSAGGSGNTIYF	TGTGCCAGCAGCGCCGGGGGCTCTGGAAACACCATATATTTT	once	14	.	TRBV9	TRBJ1-3
CASSLALAAGRYEQYF	TGTGCCAGCAGTTTAGCTCTGGCCGCCGGTCGGTACGAGCAGTACTTC	.	16	.	TRBV27	TRBJ2-7
CASSQVLFRQYF	TGCGCCAGCAGCCAAGTACTTTTTCGGCAGTACTTC	.	12	.	TRBV4-3	TRBJ2-4
CASSQDLGSYGYTF	TGCGCCAGCAGCCAAGATCTAGGGAGCTATGGCTACACCTTC	.	14	.	TRBV4-3	TRBJ1-2
CASSPYGLGGGTTNSGADTQYF	TGTGCCAGCAGCCCCTACGGCCTGGGCGGGGGAACTACCAATTCTGGGGCAGATACGCAGTATTTT	.	22	TRBD2	TRBV3-1/TRBV3-2	TRBJ2-3
CASSIGRHSYEQYF	TGTGCCAGTAGTATAGGGCGGCACTCCTACGAGCAGTACTTC	.	14	.	TRBV19	TRBJ2-7
CASSVGGAHNEQFF	TGTGCCAGCAGTGTCGGAGGGGCCCACAATGAGCAGTTCTTC	.	14	.	TRBV2	TRBJ2-1
CASGWADRDYEQYF	TGTGCCAGCGGATGGGCCGACAGGGACTACGAGCAGTACTTC	.	14	TRBD1	TRBV19	TRBJ2-7
CASSFSGAGSNQPQHF	TGTGCCAGCAGCTTTTCGGGGGCTGGTAGCAATCAGCCCCAGCATTTT	.	16	.	TRBV7-9	TRBJ1-5
CASRIRDSYNEQFF	TGTGCCAGCCGTATTCGGGACAGCTACAATGAGCAGTTCTTC	.	14	TRBD1	TRBV5-5	TRBJ2-1
CASSQPDRGVNTIYF	TGCGCCAGCAGTCAACCGGACAGGGGAGTCAACACCATATATTTT	.	15	TRBD1	TRBV23-1	TRBJ1-3
CASSPAAEGYGYTF	TGTGCCAGCAGCCCGGCGGCGGAGGGCTATGGCTACACCTTC	.	14	.	TRBV14	TRBJ1-2
CAWRSLRLGTQYF	TGTGCCTGGAGGAGTCTAAGATTAGGTACGCAGTATTTT	.	13	.	TRBV30	TRBJ2-3
CASSLLSNTEAFF	TGTGCCAGCAGTTTGCTGAGTAACACTGAAGCTTTCTTT	.	13	.	TRBV12-3/TRBV12-4	TRBJ1-1